The sequence of this T cell receptor beta chain was determined in a study of T cells after somatic rescue of genetic block. The CDR3 totals 14 residues. From germline, CDR1 is MDHEN and CDR2 SYDVKM. After removal of 5 bases from V and 2 bases from J, the junction contained 5 bases not matched to a gene. Profiled with immunoSEQ multiplex PCR; TCRdb holds only in-frame clones, not every one. This table has roughly 65,000 clones, about 90% appearing once. Sample: peripheral blood mononuclear cells (PBMCs). The V call is TRBV28, the J call TRBJ1-2, with TRBD1 matching over 7 bases. The clonotype originates from a man aged 40-50 years. CDR3 protein: CASSPPGQNYGYTF. CDR3 nucleotides: TGTGCCAGCAGTCCACCGGGACAGAACTATGGCTACACCTTC.